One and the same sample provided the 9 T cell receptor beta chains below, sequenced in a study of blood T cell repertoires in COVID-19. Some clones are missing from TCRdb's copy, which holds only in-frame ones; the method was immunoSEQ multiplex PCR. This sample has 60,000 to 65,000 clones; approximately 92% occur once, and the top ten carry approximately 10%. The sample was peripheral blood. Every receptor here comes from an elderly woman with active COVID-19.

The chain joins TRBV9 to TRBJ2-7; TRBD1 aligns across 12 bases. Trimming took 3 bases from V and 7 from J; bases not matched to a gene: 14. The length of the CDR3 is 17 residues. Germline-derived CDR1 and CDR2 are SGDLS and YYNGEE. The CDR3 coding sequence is TGTGCCAGCAGCGCCCATGAAGGGACAGGGGGCTTCGGGGAGCAGTACTTC. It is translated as CASSAHEGTGGFGEQYF. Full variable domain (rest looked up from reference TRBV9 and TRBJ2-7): DSGVTQTPKHLITATGQRVTLRCSPRSGDLSVYWYQQSLDQGLQFLIQYYNGEERAKGNILERFSAQQFPDLHSELNLSSLELGDSALYFCASSAHEGTGGFGEQYFGPGTRLTVT.

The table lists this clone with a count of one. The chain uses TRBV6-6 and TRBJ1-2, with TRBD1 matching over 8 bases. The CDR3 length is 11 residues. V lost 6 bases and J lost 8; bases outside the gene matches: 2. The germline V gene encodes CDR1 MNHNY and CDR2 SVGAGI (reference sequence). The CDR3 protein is CASSTGGGYTF. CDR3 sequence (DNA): TGTGCCAGCAGCACAGGGGGAGGCTACACCTTC.

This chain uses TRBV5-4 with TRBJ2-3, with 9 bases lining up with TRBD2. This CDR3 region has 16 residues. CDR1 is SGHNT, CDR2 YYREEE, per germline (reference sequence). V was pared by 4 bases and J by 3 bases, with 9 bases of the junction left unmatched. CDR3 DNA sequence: TGTGCCAGCAGCCTGGCGGCGGGGGGGGATACAGATACGCAGTATTTT. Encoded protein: CASSLAAGGDTDTQYF.

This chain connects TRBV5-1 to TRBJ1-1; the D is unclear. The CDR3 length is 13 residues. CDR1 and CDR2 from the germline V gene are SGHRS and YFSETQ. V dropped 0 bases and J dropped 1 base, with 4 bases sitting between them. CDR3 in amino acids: CASSLDQNTEAFF. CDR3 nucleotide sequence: TGCGCCAGCAGCTTGGATCAGAACACTGAAGCTTTCTTT.

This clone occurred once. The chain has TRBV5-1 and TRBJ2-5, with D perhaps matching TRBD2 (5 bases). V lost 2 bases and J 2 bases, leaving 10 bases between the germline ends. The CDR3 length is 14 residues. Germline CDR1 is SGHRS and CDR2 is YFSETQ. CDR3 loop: CASSFGLVQETQYF. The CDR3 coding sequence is TGCGCCAGCAGCTTTGGACTGGTTCAAGAGACCCAGTACTTC.

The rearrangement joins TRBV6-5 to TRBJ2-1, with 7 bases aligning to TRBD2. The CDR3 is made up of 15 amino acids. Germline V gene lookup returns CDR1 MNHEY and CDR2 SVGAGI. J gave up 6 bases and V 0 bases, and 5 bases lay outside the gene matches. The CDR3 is CASSYSAGVFNEQFF. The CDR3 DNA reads TGTGCCAGCAGTTACTCTGCGGGAGTTTTCAATGAGCAGTTCTTC.

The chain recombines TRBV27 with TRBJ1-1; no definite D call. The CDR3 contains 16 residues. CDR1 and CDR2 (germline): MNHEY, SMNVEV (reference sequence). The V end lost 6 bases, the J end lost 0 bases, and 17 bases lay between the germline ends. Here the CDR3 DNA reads TGTGCCAGCAGGCCTAATCCCGGCGGTCTGAACACTGAAGCTTTCTTT. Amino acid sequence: CASRPNPGGLNTEAFF.

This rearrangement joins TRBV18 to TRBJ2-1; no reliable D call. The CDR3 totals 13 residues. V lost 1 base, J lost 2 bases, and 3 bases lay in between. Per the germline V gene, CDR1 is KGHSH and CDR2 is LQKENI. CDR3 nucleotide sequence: TGTGCCAGCTCACCACTCACCTACAATGAGCAGTTCTTC. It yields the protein CASSPLTYNEQFF. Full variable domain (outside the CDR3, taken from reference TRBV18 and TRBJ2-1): NAGVMQNPRHLVRRRGQEARLRCSPMKGHSHVYWYRQLPEEGLKFMVYLQKENIIDESGMPKERFSAEFPKEGPSILRIQQVVRGDSAAYFCASSPLTYNEQFFGPGTRLTVL.

Written as DNA, the CDR3 is TGCGCCAGCAGTCAGACTAGCGGGAGTACCGGGGAGCTGTTTTTT. This codes for CASSQTSGSTGELFF. This chain uses TRBV5-1 with TRBJ2-2; TRBD2 matches at 12 bases. Looked up from germline, CDR1 is SGHRS and CDR2 is YFSETQ. CDR3 size: 15 residues. V was pared by 5 bases and J by 5 bases, with 4 bases of the junction left unmatched.